These 27 T cell receptor beta chains were all obtained from the same sample, sequenced in a study of TIL therapy for anti-PD-1-resistant metastatic lung cancer. Noted time point: pre-treatment sample, taken before nivolumab and TIL therapy. The immunoSEQ assay was v3. Profiled with immunoSEQ multiplex PCR; TCRdb holds only in-frame clones, not every one. This repertoire shows roughly 16,000 clones, approximately 69% found once; its top ten account for about 35%. The sequences come from blood, collected at baseline. Source of these receptors: a person between 25 and 80 years old with non-small cell lung cancer.

The rearrangement uses TRBV7-2 and TRBJ2-1; maybe TRBD1 (6 bases). This CDR3 has 15 residues. V was pared by 1 base and J by 3 bases, with 10 bases between. Germline CDR1 and CDR2: SGHTA and FQGNSA. The chain's CDR3 is CASSLDSRGYNEQFF. The CDR3, as DNA: TGTGCCAGCAGCTTAGATAGCAGGGGCTACAATGAGCAGTTCTTC.

The chain uses TRBV6-6 and TRBJ1-6; no clear D. V lost 6 bases and J lost 0, with 12 bases in between. In germline, CDR1 is MNHNY, CDR2 SVGAGI (reference sequence). The CDR3 consists of 16 residues. The CDR3: CASRSVWSSYNSPLHF. For the CDR3, the DNA is TGTGCCAGCAGGTCGGTATGGAGCTCCTATAATTCACCCCTCCACTTT.

The V and J genes are TRBV6-1 and TRBJ1-3; D not certain. This CDR3 contains 13 residues. Germline loops: CDR1 MNHNS, CDR2 SASEGT. The ends were cut back, 7 bases at V and 0 bases at J, with 7 bases in the middle. CDR3 nucleotide sequence: TGTGCCAGCACAAAAAGCTCTGGAAACACCATATATTTT. Translation: CASTKSSGNTIYF.

DNA of the CDR3: TGTGCCAGCATCCAATGGAGTCTCTCCTACAATGAGCAGTTCTTC. It translates to CASIQWSLSYNEQFF. The rearrangement links TRBV7-2 to TRBJ2-1; D not resolved. Trimming removed 7 bases at V and 0 bases at J, with 13 bases between. Germline CDR1 SGHTA, CDR2 FQGNSA. The length of the CDR3 is 15 residues.

This clone has a single count. One end of the junction varies from germline; a read error may be responsible. The chain couples TRBV4-2 to TRBJ2-5; 8 bases are shared with TRBD2. The germline gives CDR1 LGHNA, CDR2 YNFKEQ. The CDR3 sequence is 15 residues long. The CDR3 loop reads CASSEERGGQETQYF. The CDR3 nucleotides read TGTGCCAGCAGCGAAGAACGGGGGGGCCAAGAGACCCAGTACTTC.

DNA for the CDR3: TGCGCCAGCAGCTCGGGACAGGGGCATGAAAAACTGTTTTTT. It codes for CASSSGQGHEKLFF. This rearrangement joins TRBV5-1 to TRBJ1-4, with TRBD1 identical over 10 bases. The CDR3 length is 14 residues. Germline assignment: CDR1 SGHRS and CDR2 YFSETQ. J was trimmed by 6 bases and V by 3 bases; bases with no gene match: 2. Looking up the rest from reference TRBV5-1 and TRBJ1-4 gives the full variable domain: KAGVTQTPRYLIKTRGQQVTLSCSPISGHRSVSWYQQTPGQGLQFLFEYFSETQRNKGNFPGRFSGRQFSNSRSEMNVSTLELGDSALYLCASSSGQGHEKLFFGSGTQLSVL.

A few counts support this clone. The chain couples TRBV7-2 to TRBJ2-7; D perhaps matches TRBD1 (5 bases). V gave up 4 bases and J gave up 2 bases, with 9 bases separating them. Germline V gene data show CDR1 as SGHTA and CDR2 as FQGNSA. This CDR3 spans 13 amino acids. The CDR3 coding sequence is TGTGCCAGCAGCTACGGCAGGGCCTACGAGCAGTACTTC. It translates to CASSYGRAYEQYF.

The chain uses TRBV25-1 and TRBJ1-6, with 7 bases lining up with TRBD1. Germline CDR1 is MGHDK and CDR2 is SYGVNS. V trimming: 6 bases; J trimming: 5 bases; junction bases outside the gene matches: 7. The CDR3 is 15 amino acids. CDR3 sequence (DNA): TGTGCCAGCAGCGCCATTGACAGGGATAATTCACCCCTCCACTTT. This translates into CASSAIDRDNSPLHF.

V and J are TRBV9 and TRBJ2-7; D call uncertain. Germline loops: CDR1 SGDLS, CDR2 YYNGEE. V gave up 1 base and J gave up 1 base, with 6 bases separating them. This CDR3 region has 13 residues. The CDR3 loop reads CASSVSPSYEQYF. As DNA, the CDR3 is TGTGCCAGCAGCGTATCCCCTTCCTACGAGCAGTACTTC. Together with reference TRBV9 and TRBJ2-7, the CDR3 gives the full variable domain: DSGVTQTPKHLITATGQRVTLRCSPRSGDLSVYWYQQSLDQGLQFLIQYYNGEERAKGNILERFSAQQFPDLHSELNLSSLELGDSALYFCASSVSPSYEQYFGPGTRLTVT.

This clone was counted a few times. The chain has TRBV6-1 and TRBJ2-7; maybe TRBD1 (6 bases). Germline V lookup: CDR1 MNHNS, CDR2 SASEGT. V lost 0 bases and J 0 bases, leaving 9 bases between the germline ends. The CDR3 extends over 15 amino acids. The CDR3, as DNA: TGTGCCAGCAGTGAAGCGATGGGGGCCTCCTACGAGCAGTACTTC. Residues: CASSEAMGASYEQYF.

The chain links TRBV5-6 to TRBJ1-3, with no clear D. The V end was cut by 2 bases, the J end by 7 bases, with 22 bases between. The germline V gene encodes CDR1 SGHDT and CDR2 YYEEEE. The CDR3 contains 17 residues. The CDR3 nucleotides are TGTGCCAGCAGCTTTTTTATGGGAGCGAACCTCCTGAACACCATATATTTT. It yields the protein CASSFFMGANLLNTIYF. Combining the CDR3 with reference TRBV5-6 and TRBJ1-3 gives the whole variable domain DAGVTQSPTHLIKTRGQQVTLRCSPKSGHDTVSWYQQALGQGPQFIFQYYEEEERQRGNFPDRFSGHQFPNYSSELNVNALLLGDSALYLCASSFFMGANLLNTIYFGEGSWLTVV.

V gene TRBV6-1 combines with J gene TRBJ2-3; D possibly corresponds to TRBD1 (5 bases). Germline CDR1 and CDR2: MNHNS and SASEGT. The CDR3 is made up of 15 amino acids. Trimming took off 8 bases at V and 0 bases at J, with 15 bases between the two ends. The CDR3 here is CASSKGPSSTDTQYF. The CDR3, as DNA: TGTGCCAGCTCCAAGGGGCCATCCAGCACAGATACGCAGTATTTT.

The rearrangement links TRBV5-1 to TRBJ1-6; no firm D call. The V end lost 7 bases, the J end lost 7 bases, and 12 bases lay between the germline ends. CDR3 length equals 13 residues. In germline, CDR1 is SGHRS, CDR2 YFSETQ. In DNA, the CDR3 is TGCGCCAGCTCCACAGATTACAATTCACCCCTCCACTTT. It specifies CASSTDYNSPLHF. The entire variable domain, with the rest obtained from reference TRBV5-1 and TRBJ1-6, is as follows: KAGVTQTPRYLIKTRGQQVTLSCSPISGHRSVSWYQQTPGQGLQFLFEYFSETQRNKGNFPGRFSGRQFSNSRSEMNVSTLELGDSALYLCASSTDYNSPLHFGNGTRLTVT.

This clone was picked up one time. The genes are TRBV5-6 and TRBJ2-5; TRBD2 aligns across 11 bases. The CDR3 has 15 amino acids. CDR1 and CDR2 (germline): SGHDT, YYEEEE. After removal of 4 bases from V and 1 base from J, the junction contained 3 bases not matched to a gene. The CDR3 region is CASSPTSGVQETQYF. CDR3 coding DNA: TGTGCCAGCAGCCCGACTAGCGGGGTCCAAGAGACCCAGTACTTC.

The V call is TRBV10-1, the J call TRBJ1-3, with D uncertain. The V and J ends lost 0 bases and 3 bases respectively, with 3 bases between them. CDR1 WNHNN and CDR2 SYGVQD come from the germline V gene (reference sequence). The CDR3 spans 13 residues. This CDR3 reads CASSESNGNTIYF. CDR3 in DNA: TGCGCCAGCAGTGAGTCGAATGGAAACACCATATATTTT.

V and J are TRBV30 and TRBJ1-6, with D unresolved. Looked up from germline, CDR1 is GTSNPN and CDR2 is SVGIG (reference sequence). This CDR3 spans 12 amino acids. CDR3 coding DNA: TGTGCTCGAGGTGGGGATAGGTCACCCCTCCACTTT. Its translation: CARGGDRSPLHF.

This sequence joins TRBV5-6 and TRBJ1-2; D unresolved. Trimming took off 0 bases at V and 6 bases at J, with 12 bases between the two ends. This CDR3 has 14 amino acids. Per the germline V gene, CDR1 is SGHDT and CDR2 is YYEEEE. CDR3 DNA: TGTGCCAGCAGCTTGGCCTTAGGGCCCGATGGCTACACCTTC. Its protein product is CASSLALGPDGYTF.

The chain recombines TRBV7-3 with TRBJ2-7, with no clear D. CDR3 length: 13 amino acids. V shed 5 bases and J shed 3 bases, with 11 bases lying between them. From germline, CDR1 is SGHTA and CDR2 FQGTGA. The CDR3 coding sequence is TGTGCCAGCAGCGTGGACGCGAACTACGAGCAGTACTTC. Protein: CASSVDANYEQYF.

Here the CDR3 DNA reads TGTGCCTCAGCTGGAGAGACCCAGTACTTC. Protein product: CASAGETQYF. The chain links TRBV5-3 to TRBJ2-5, with D uncertain. TRBV5-3 is filed as an ORF, its function uncertain. V lost 10 bases to trimming and J lost 4 bases, with 8 bases between them. The CDR3 contains 10 residues.

The chain has TRBV5-1 and TRBJ2-3, with D unresolved. Germline values: CDR1 SGHRS, CDR2 YFSETQ. V gave up 0 bases and J gave up 2 bases, with 13 bases separating them. The CDR3 has 16 amino acids. The CDR3 region is CASSLAASTSTDTQYF. The DNA for the CDR3 is TGCGCCAGCAGCTTGGCGGCGTCCACCTCCACAGATACGCAGTATTTT.

V gene TRBV5-4 combines with J gene TRBJ1-2, with no clear D. V shed 0 bases and J shed 4 bases, with 7 bases lying between them. From germline, CDR1 is SGHNT and CDR2 YYREEE (reference sequence). This CDR3 comprises 13 residues. CDR3 in DNA: TGTGCCAGCAGCTTGGAGGGTAGCTATGGCTACACCTTC. Translating it yields CASSLEGSYGYTF.

This rearrangement joins TRBV25-1 to TRBJ2-4; TRBD1 matches 7 bases. Germline assignment: CDR1 MGHDK and CDR2 SYGVNS. The CDR3 has 13 amino acids. Trimming took 4 bases from V and 6 from J; bases not matched to a gene: 3. CDR3 residues: CASSGQGINIQYF. The CDR3 coding sequence is TGTGCCAGCAGTGGACAGGGTATAAACATTCAGTACTTC.

The CDR3 nucleotides are TGTGCCAGCAGTTACACAGGGGCAGGCACTGAAGCTTTCTTT. Translation: CASSYTGAGTEAFF. The gene calls are TRBV6-5 and TRBJ1-1; 7 bases align to TRBD1. The CDR3 loop spans 14 amino acids. V dropped 2 bases and J dropped 4; count of bases not matched to a gene: 4. Per the germline V gene, CDR1 is MNHEY and CDR2 is SVGAGI.

V gene TRBV9 combines with J gene TRBJ2-7, with a tentative D call TRBD2 (6 bases). The V and J ends lost 2 bases and 3 bases respectively, with 18 bases between them. The germline V gene has CDR1 SGDLS and CDR2 YYNGEE. The CDR3 sequence is 16 residues long. The CDR3 DNA is TGTGCCAGCAGCGTGAAACTAGCTACTTTCCGCTACGAGCAGTACTTC. Translation: CASSVKLATFRYEQYF.

This clone was detected a few times. J is TRBJ2-7 and V is TRBV19; 9 positions match TRBD1. This CDR3 region has 13 residues. Germline values: CDR1 LNHDA, CDR2 SQIVND (reference sequence). V was clipped by 6 bases and J by 2 bases; unmatched bases: 2. This CDR3 is CASRGQGTYEQYF. In DNA form, the CDR3 reads TGTGCCAGTAGGGGACAGGGTACCTACGAGCAGTACTTC.

In this sample, this clone turned up once. V and J are TRBV4-3 and TRBJ2-3; 10 nucleotides align to TRBD2. The germline CDR1 and CDR2 sequences are LGHNA and YSLEER. This CDR3 comprises 16 residues. After removal of 1 base from V and 11 bases from J, the junction contained 12 bases not matched to a gene. The CDR3 nucleotides are TGCGCCAGCAGCCAAGGCGGAAGCGGGGGGGCCTTGAGGCAGTATTTT. Its translation is CASSQGGSGGALRQYF.

CDR3 amino acids: CASTPGQGRNTIYF. CDR3 bases: TGTGCCAGTACCCCGGGACAGGGGAGAAACACCATATATTTT. V gene TRBV19 combines with J gene TRBJ1-3, with 10 nucleotides matching TRBD1. Per the germline V gene, CDR1 is LNHDA and CDR2 is SQIVND (reference sequence). CDR3 length: 14 amino acids. J was trimmed by 5 bases and V by 7 bases; bases with no gene match: 5.